This TCR beta chain derives from a study of memory CD4+ T cells and cytomegalovirus serostatus. Germline V gene data show CDR1 as SNHLY and CDR2 as FYNNEI. The CDR3 contains 13 residues. V was cut by 7 bases and J by 0 bases, with 7 bases left in between. Single viable CD3+CD4+CD8-CD45RO+ cells were sorted as the memory CD4+ T cells. The method was immunoSEQ multiplex PCR; TCRdb's version includes in-frame clones alone and lacks a portion of them. The data hold 30,000 to 40,000 clones, with roughly 78% observed a single time. Sequencing used memory CD4+ T cells from blood. J is TRBJ1-5 and V is TRBV2, with D perhaps matching TRBD1 (5 bases). The sequence was collected from an adult in good health and CMV-seropositive. The CDR3 spells CASNGGSNQPQHF. The CDR3 DNA follows: TGTGCCAGCAATGGGGGTAGCAATCAGCCCCAGCATTTT.